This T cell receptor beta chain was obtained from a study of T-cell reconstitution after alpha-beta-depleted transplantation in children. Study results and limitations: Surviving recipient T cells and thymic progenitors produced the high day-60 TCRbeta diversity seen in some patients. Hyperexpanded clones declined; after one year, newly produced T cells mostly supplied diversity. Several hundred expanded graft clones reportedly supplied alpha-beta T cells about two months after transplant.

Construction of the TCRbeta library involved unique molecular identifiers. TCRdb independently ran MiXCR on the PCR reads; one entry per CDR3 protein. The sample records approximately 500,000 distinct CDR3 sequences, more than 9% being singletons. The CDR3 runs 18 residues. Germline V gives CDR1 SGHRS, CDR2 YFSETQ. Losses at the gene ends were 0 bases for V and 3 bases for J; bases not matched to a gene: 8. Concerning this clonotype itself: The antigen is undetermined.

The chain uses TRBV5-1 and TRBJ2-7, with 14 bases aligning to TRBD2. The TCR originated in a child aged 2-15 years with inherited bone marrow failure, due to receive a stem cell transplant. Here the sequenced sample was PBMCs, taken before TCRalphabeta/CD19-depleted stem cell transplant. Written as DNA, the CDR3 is TGCGCCAGCAGCTTGGCCGGGACTAGCGGGGGATCATACTACGAGCAGTACTTC. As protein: CASSLAGTSGGSYYEQYF.